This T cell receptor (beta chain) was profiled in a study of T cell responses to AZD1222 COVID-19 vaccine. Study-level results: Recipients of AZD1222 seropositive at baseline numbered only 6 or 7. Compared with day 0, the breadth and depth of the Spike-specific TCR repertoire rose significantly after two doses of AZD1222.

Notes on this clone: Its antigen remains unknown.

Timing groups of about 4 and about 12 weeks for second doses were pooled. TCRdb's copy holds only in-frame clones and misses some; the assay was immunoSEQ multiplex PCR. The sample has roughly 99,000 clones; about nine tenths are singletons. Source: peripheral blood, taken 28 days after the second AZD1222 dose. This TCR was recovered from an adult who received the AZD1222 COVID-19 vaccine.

CDR3 nucleotide sequence: TGTGCCAGCAGTTTATGGGTTCTACGGGAGGACTTTAGGAATTCCCTTTATACGCAGTATTTT. Translated: CASSLWVLREDFRNSLYTQYF. The chain is built from TRBV28 and TRBJ2-3; 7 positions match TRBD2. Per the germline V gene, CDR1 is MDHEN and CDR2 is SYDVKM. The CDR3 runs to 21 residues. The V segment lost 0 bases and the J segment 7 bases; nucleotides outside the gene matches: 25.